The subject of this entry is one T cell receptor beta chain. The sample holds one count of this clone. This clone's antigen is unknown. No much larger clonotype is one base removed from it; base qualities were not supplied. This sample was taken from a study of shared clonotypes between healthy human individuals (dated by TCRdb to the early 2020s). As for the study more broadly: A couple of women and a few men aged 18 to 49 years were included in the cohort. For each donor, three plates each were used for CD4 naive and CD4 memory, two plates were used for CD8 naive, and one plate was used for CD8 memory. To estimate repertoire size and how much clonotype sharing occurs between individuals, the study deeply sequenced the blood TCR repertoires of a handful of healthy adults. To increase sequencing depth and limit assay-specific biases, TCR repertoire library preparation and sequencing were carried out by different laboratories using diverse techniques. Leukapheresis yielded between about 0.8 and 9.5 billion PBMCs per donor.

Using the deep immunoSEQ assay, multiplex PCR amplified TCR CDR3 regions from genomic DNA. Extracted genomic DNA from each cell subset was spread evenly across all wells of several immunoSEQ 96-well plates, with each plate serving as a replicate. For sorted subsets, 150 to 200 ng genomic DNA, equal to tens of thousands of T cell genomes, was loaded into each replicate PCR. Purified libraries were quantified with a Qubit 3.0 fluorometer, sized on a Bioanalyzer 2100, and re-quantified with the KAPA Library Quantification kit. A separate single-read 150-cycle Illumina NextSeq 550 flow cell was used to sequence each immunoSEQ 96-well plate. The paper's processing steps were these. Because the immunoSEQ output held only junctional sequences and lacked quality scores, the filtering could not match the filtering applied to full-length reads. Sequences were annotated with PyIR, a Python wrapper for IgBLAST v1.9, using IMGT germline references to assign V/J genes and CDR3. Reads were removed for weak V/J assignments (E-value above 1e-6), missing CDR3, stop codons, out-of-frame junctions, or ambiguous translated residues. V3J clonotypes were defined as sequences sharing an identical inferred V gene, J gene, and CDR3 amino acid sequence. Percentage overlap between repertoires was computed as shared unique clonotypes divided by the size of the smaller repertoire. Repertoire richness was assessed with RTK rarefaction, the Chao1 estimator, and Recon v2.1 estimates of unobserved clonotypes. For all TCRbeta clonotypes obtained by the gDNA method from a few donors, generation probabilities were computed with OLGA. TCRdb stores this immuneACCESS table with in-frame sequences only. Part of the clones is absent; in the studies checked, under half of the shortfall reflects unresolved V genes, and no reason is known for the rest. V and J calls plus clone size are reproduced from that table; the DNA served to infer D and trimming. This sample gives 2 million or so clones in total; over 85% of them show up just once. Roughly 1.1% of the sample lies in the top ten.

In the germline V gene (reference sequence), CDR1 corresponds to LNHDA and CDR2 to SQIVND. V gives up 9 bases and J gives up 6 bases, and the segment between their germline ends measures 12 bases. Taken from cysteine to phenylalanine, the CDR3 has 13 residues. Just CDR3 DNA is preserved here, 39 bases in frame from base 1. CD8 naive samples were CD45RO-negative cells positively selected for CCR7, giving a CD45RA+CCR7+ population that excluded TemRA cells. The donors were healthy, HIV-negative adults who had no recently reported acute infections or vaccinations. All donors were Caucasian adults living in Nashville, Tennessee, USA. After blood collection by leukapheresis, PBMCs were isolated using Ficoll-Histopaque density gradient centrifugation and then cryopreserved in the vapor phase of liquid nitrogen. Analytical flow cytometry was used to check the purity and quantity of every magnetically sorted T cell population. Genomic DNA was isolated from each sorted fraction and quantified by UV absorbance on a Nanodrop 2000c.

Overall study outcomes, separate from this receptor: Because the study included only a small number of donors, the genetic and exposure-history diversity represented was limited. Pairwise subsampling led to the expectation that sequencing depth would affect the degree of clonotype sharing among donors. Naive subsets generally had larger estimated clonotype richness than memory subsets. Rarefaction of sorted-subset datasets indicated incomplete sequencing despite the large sequencing depth. Compared with non-shared clonotypes, clonotypes shared by all four sorted-subset donors had higher generation probabilities. Approximately 4.8% of naive CD4, 3.5% of naive CD8, roughly 2.4% of memory CD4, and about 0.4% of memory CD8 clonotypes were shared across a few donors. Only blood was sampled, and tissue TCR repertoires likely differ from those in blood.

The V and J segments used are TRBV19 and TRBJ1-6; no D gene is confidently identified. Sequencing was performed on naive CD8+ T cells sorted from blood. The cell subset or site label here, explained by the study, means: CD45RA+CCR7+. The receptor comes from a man younger than 35 in good health. The CDR3 region has the sequence CASSLGFNSPLHF. At the DNA level, the sequence is TGTGCCAGCTCTCTGGGTTTTAATTCACCCCTCCACTTT.